The rows below give T cell receptor beta chains drawn from one sample of a study of T cell responses to AZD1222 COVID-19 vaccine. Here immunoSEQ multiplex PCR was the method, and the copy in TCRdb shows in-frame clones only, minus some. The table has 95,000 to 150,000 clones, more than 85% seen once. The sample consisted of peripheral blood, taken on day 0 of AZD1222 vaccination. Every receptor here comes from an adult in good health. Each CDR3 is given with its conserved first and last residue. D genes are given only for firm matches. Clone size is stated in some rows and not others, as once, few, many or a class when expanded.

d_gene | j_gene | abundance | v_gene | CDR3nt | CDR3aa
. | TRBJ2-6 | few | TRBV30 | TGTGCCTGGACACGGGCCAGCTCTGGGGCCAACGTCCTGACTTTC | CAWTRASSGANVLTF
. | TRBJ1-5 | few | TRBV19 | TGTGCCAGTAGTACCTTTGCCAGCAATCAGCCCCAGCATTTT | CASSTFASNQPQHF
. | TRBJ1-3 | . | TRBV11-3 | TGTGCCAGCAGCTTGTGGACGGACTCTGGAAACACCATATATTTT | CASSLWTDSGNTIYF
TRBD2 | TRBJ2-1 | . | TRBV27 | TGTGCCAGCAGTTTATCAAGCGGGGCCTACAATGAGCAGTTCTTC | CASSLSSGAYNEQFF
TRBD2 | TRBJ2-5 | . | TRBV15 | TGTGCCACCTCGGGGACTAGCGGGGATAAGACCCAGTACTTC | CATSGTSGDKTQYF
. | TRBJ1-1 | . | TRBV12-3/TRBV12-4 | TGTGCCAGCAGTTTAGGTGGGGCTTTCTTT | CASSLGGAFF
. | TRBJ2-7 | . | TRBV6-5 | TGTGCCAGCAGTTACGACAAATACGAGCAGTACTTC | CASSYDKYEQYF
TRBD1 | TRBJ1-3 | . | TRBV30 | TGTGCCTGGAGCGGCGGGACAGTTTACCTCTCTGGAAACACCATATATTTT | CAWSGGTVYLSGNTIYF
. | TRBJ2-7 | . | TRBV7-9 | TGTGCCAGCACAGGGAACTACGAGCAGTACTTC | CASTGNYEQYF
TRBD2 | TRBJ2-7 | once | TRBV28 | TGTGCCAGCAGACCGGGACTAGCGGGAAACTTCGAGCAGTACTTC | CASRPGLAGNFEQYF
. | TRBJ2-7 | . | TRBV5-8 | TGTGCCAGCAGCTCTTGGGGGGCTAACGAGCAGTACTTC | CASSSWGANEQYF
TRBD1 | TRBJ2-7 | . | TRBV3-1/TRBV3-2 | TGTGCCAGCAAGCCAGGTCGTGGACAGGGTCCCTACGAGCAGTACTTC | CASKPGRGQGPYEQYF
. | TRBJ1-4 | once | TRBV27 | TGTGCCAGCAGTTTTGAGGGGGTTAGGGAAAAACTGTTTTTT | CASSFEGVREKLFF
TRBD1 | TRBJ1-1 | . | TRBV7-3 | TGTGCCAGCAGCTTCGACCCCGGGACAGTCCTCCGTGTTGCTTTCTTT | CASSFDPGTVLRVAFF
. | TRBJ1-1 | . | TRBV30 | TGTGCCTGGAACCACGGGACATCGAACACTGAAGCTTTCTTT | CAWNHGTSNTEAFF
. | TRBJ2-7 | . | TRBV4-3 | TGCGCCAGCAGCTCCTCACTCGGCGCCCGTCCCTACGAGCAGTACTTC | CASSSSLGARPYEQYF
. | TRBJ1-5 | . | TRBV19 | TGTGCCAGTAGTACCACGACAGTAGCGACCAATCAGCCCCAGCATTTT | CASSTTTVATNQPQHF
. | TRBJ2-7 | . | TRBV30 | TGTGCCTGGAGTAGGGGGGGCACGTCCTACGAGCAGTACTTC | CAWSRGGTSYEQYF
. | TRBJ1-1 | . | TRBV5-1 | TGCGCCAGCAGCTCGAGGAGACAGCCCTCGAACACTGAAGCTTTCTTT | CASSSRRQPSNTEAFF
TRBD2 | TRBJ2-1 | . | TRBV7-2 | TGTGCCAGCAGCCCGGGACTAGCGGGAGACCAGAATGAGCAGTTCTTC | CASSPGLAGDQNEQFF
. | TRBJ1-2 | . | TRBV27 | TGTGCCAGCAGTTTTAATGGGGGCGGCGGCTACACCTTC | CASSFNGGGGYTF
. | TRBJ2-3 | once | TRBV12-3/TRBV12-4 | TGTGCCAGCAGTCTGGGAGGTACGCAGTATTTT | CASSLGGTQYF
TRBD2 | TRBJ2-1 | . | TRBV20-1 | TGCACCGTAGCGGGGGAGGAGCAGTTCTTC | CTVAGEEQFF
. | TRBJ2-4 | . | TRBV6-5 | TGTGCCAGCAGTTACTCACGAGGCCCCAAAAACATTCAGTACTTC | CASSYSRGPKNIQYF
. | TRBJ2-1 | . | TRBV28 | TGTGCCAGCAGATCAGGGGGGCCTAAGAATGAGCAGTTCTTC | CASRSGGPKNEQFF
TRBD2 | TRBJ2-3 | . | TRBV4-3 | TGCGCCAGCAGCCTCGGACTAGCGGAGCCCGATACGCAGTATTTT | CASSLGLAEPDTQYF
TRBD2 | TRBJ2-3 | once | TRBV28 | TGTGCCAGCAGTCTAGCGGGAGGGCTGACAGATACGCAGTATTTT | CASSLAGGLTDTQYF
TRBD1 | TRBJ1-4 | . | TRBV28 | TGTGCCAGCAGTTTTTTAGGGGGCCGTGAAAAACTGTTTTTT | CASSFLGGREKLFF
. | TRBJ2-3 | . | TRBV29-1 | TGCAGCGTTGGAGGCAGCTCTAGCACAGATACGCAGTATTTT | CSVGGSSSTDTQYF
. | TRBJ2-5 | . | TRBV6-5 | TGTGCCAGCACTGGGACGGACCAAGAGACCCAGTACTTC | CASTGTDQETQYF
. | TRBJ2-2 | . | TRBV10-2 | TGCGCCAGCAGTGAGCACCACGACACCGGGGAGCTGTTTTTT | CASSEHHDTGELFF
. | TRBJ1-5 | few | TRBV5-1 | TGCGCCAGCAGCTTGGATGGGGGCAATCAGCCCCAGCATTTT | CASSLDGGNQPQHF
TRBD1 | TRBJ1-5 | . | TRBV27 | TGTGCCAGCAGGCCAGGGACAGGAGGCAATCAGCCCCAGCATTTT | CASRPGTGGNQPQHF
TRBD1 | TRBJ1-1 | once | TRBV6-1 | TGTGCCAGCAGTGGGACGAACAGGGGGCTTCGGACTGAAGCTTTCTTT | CASSGTNRGLRTEAFF
. | TRBJ1-1 | . | TRBV29-1 | TGCAGCGGTCGGGGGAACACTGAAGCTTTCTTT | CSGRGNTEAFF
. | TRBJ2-3 | few | TRBV28 | TGTGCCAGCAGTTTTAGGGGGTTAACAGATACGCAGTATTTT | CASSFRGLTDTQYF
TRBD1 | TRBJ1-2 | . | TRBV6-4 | TGTGCCAGCAGTGACACCGGACAGGGGGAACGAGGTGGCTACACCTTC | CASSDTGQGERGGYTF
. | TRBJ1-2 | . | TRBV4-1 | TGCGCCAGCAGCCACGAACAGGGAGACTATGGCTACACCTTC | CASSHEQGDYGYTF
TRBD2 | TRBJ2-3 | . | TRBV11-3 | TGTGCCAGCAGCTTAATCGCGGGACTATTCACAGATACGCAGTATTTT | CASSLIAGLFTDTQYF
. | TRBJ2-7 | . | TRBV28 | TGTGCCAGCAGTTGGACCAGCGAGGCCTACGAGCAGTACTTC | CASSWTSEAYEQYF
. | TRBJ1-6 | . | TRBV6-5 | TGTGCCAGCAGTTACGTGGGGCGTAATTCACCCCTCCACTTT | CASSYVGRNSPLHF
. | TRBJ2-3 | . | TRBV5-1 | TGCGCCAGCAGCGTGACAGATACGCAGTATTTT | CASSVTDTQYF
. | TRBJ2-7 | . | TRBV28 | TGTGCCAGCAGTTTGAGGGCCCTCTCCTACGAGCAGTACTTC | CASSLRALSYEQYF
. | TRBJ1-1 | . | TRBV5-5 | TGTGCCAGCAGCTTGGTTGGGGTAACTATCAGAAGCACTGAAGCTTTCTTT | CASSLVGVTIRSTEAFF
. | TRBJ2-5 | . | TRBV18 | TGTGCCAGCTCACCCAGAGGGAACAAAGAGACCCAGTACTTC | CASSPRGNKETQYF
. | TRBJ2-1 | few | TRBV18 | TGTGCCAGCTCCGACAGCTACAATGAGCAGTTCTTC | CASSDSYNEQFF
TRBD2 | TRBJ2-1 | . | TRBV4-1 | TGCGCCAGCAGCCAAGTACGGGGGGGGTCCTGGGATGAGCAGTTCTTC | CASSQVRGGSWDEQFF
. | TRBJ1-1 | few | TRBV4-2 | TGTGCCAGCAGCCAAGAAATGCGGGGGGACACTGAAGCTTTCTTT | CASSQEMRGDTEAFF